This TCR beta chain was sequenced for a study of T cell responses to AZD1222 COVID-19 vaccine. Study-level points and caveats: Clonal diversity may have been underestimated, and the donors were mostly white British, with more females than males.

Assay: immunoSEQ multiplex PCR; the TCRdb copy retains only in-frame clones and omits some. The sample carries 52,000 or so clones, less than 85% recorded once. Comment on this clone: Its target is unknown.

The sequencing used peripheral blood, collected on day 0 of AZD1222 vaccination. The sequence was collected from an adult in good health.

The CDR3 protein is CSVEGSPTSYNEQFF. The DNA of the CDR3 is TGCAGCGTTGAGGGCTCCCCTACTTCCTACAATGAGCAGTTCTTC. The chain combines TRBV29-1 with TRBJ2-1; D is unclear. CDR1 is SQVTM and CDR2 is ANQGSEA in the germline V gene. V was cut by 3 bases and J by 1 base, with 13 bases left in between. The CDR3 has 15 residues.